The 30 T cell receptor beta chains in this list originate from one sample, sequenced in a study of T cells in Graves' hyperthyroidism and ophthalmopathy. RNA transcripts gave rise to amplified TCR beta CDR3 regions. A first-round RT-PCR of the TCR CDR3 used the HTBI primer set. TCRdb re-called the multiplex PCR reads through MiXCR, storing one row per CDR3 protein. The table records around 240,000 distinct CDR3 sequences, more than 12% of them present only once. The sequencing input was blood. The receptor set was obtained from a woman in her thirties or forties with Graves' hyperthyroidism that later progressed to Graves' ophthalmopathy.

This clonotype was counted a few times. The CDR3 DNA follows: TGTGCCAGCAGTACGGGAGGCAGTAGCTTCTCTGGGGCCAACGTCCTGACTTTC. It yields the protein CASSTGGSSFSGANVLTF. The gene calls are TRBV7-9 and TRBJ2-6; TRBD2 agrees at 7 bases. Germline V gene lookup returns CDR1 SEHNR and CDR2 FQNEAQ (reference sequence). The J segment lost 0 bases and the V segment lost 6 bases, leaving 11 bases of the junction unmatched. The CDR3 sequence is 18 residues long.

Remarks on this clonotype: A much larger clone sits a single nucleotide away, making a read error possible. V is TRBV6-1 and J is TRBJ1-1; perhaps TRBD1 as D (6 bases). The V gene lost 8 bases and the J gene lost 2 bases, with 18 bases spanning the gap. The CDR3 has 15 residues. Looked up from germline, CDR1 is MNHNS and CDR2 is SASEGT. The CDR3 loop is CASGRDKGFNTEAFF. The CDR3 bases are TGTGCCAGCGGCCGGGACAAGGGCTTTAACACTGAAGCTTTCTTT.

The CDR3 spells CASSLRSFYNEQFF. The CDR3 DNA sequence: TGTGCCAGCAGCTTACGGTCCTTCTACAATGAGCAGTTCTTC. The chain uses TRBV7-9 and TRBJ2-1; unclear D gene. Trimming left V 2 bases short and J 3 bases short, with 8 bases between. The germline V gene encodes CDR1 SEHNR and CDR2 FQNEAQ (reference sequence). This CDR3 is built from 14 residues. Using reference TRBV7-9 and TRBJ2-1 for the parts outside the CDR3, the full variable domain is DTGVSQNPRHKITKRGQNVTFRCDPISEHNRLYWYRQTLGQGPEFLTYFQNEAQLEKSRLLSDRFSAERPKGSFSTLEIQRTEQGDSAMYLCASSLRSFYNEQFFGPGTRLTVL.

This clonotype was counted many times. The chain combines TRBV30 with TRBJ2-3; D gene unclear. CDR1 GTSNPN and CDR2 SVGIG come from the germline V gene (reference sequence). Deletions cut 3 bases from V and 2 bases from J, with 15 bases between. The CDR3 has 15 amino acids. CDR3 loop: CAWSRPGVHTDTQYF. CDR3 nucleotides: TGTGCCTGGAGCCGCCCAGGAGTCCACACAGATACGCAGTATTTT. The whole variable domain, filled in from reference TRBV30 and TRBJ2-3, reads SQTIHQWPATLVQPVGSPLSLECTVEGTSNPNLYWYRQAAGRGLQLLFYSVGIGQISSEVPQNLSASRPQDRQFILSSKKLLLSDSGFYLCAWSRPGVHTDTQYFGPGTRLTVL.

This clonotype was seen at least ten times. This chain uses TRBV20-1 with TRBJ2-3; D is possibly TRBD2 (6 bases). V was pared by 1 base and J by 8 bases, with 13 bases between. CDR1 and CDR2 from the germline V gene are DFQATT and SNEGSKA (reference sequence). The CDR3 has 13 amino acids. The CDR3 nucleotides read TGCAGTGCTAGAGTTCACGAGCGGGCTACGCAGTATTTT. Its protein product is CSARVHERATQYF.

This clonotype has a count of ten or more. As DNA, the CDR3 is TGTGCCAGCAGCCAAGATATTTGGTTTTCCGGGGCCAACGTCCTGACTTTC. Protein product: CASSQDIWFSGANVLTF. The V call is TRBV3-1, the J call TRBJ2-6; D is ambiguous. V lost 0 bases and J 4 bases, leaving 13 bases between the germline ends. The CDR3 is made up of 17 amino acids. In germline, CDR1 is LGHDT, CDR2 YNNKEL (reference sequence).

This clonotype was counted a few times. The chain has TRBV19 and TRBJ1-2; D is ambiguous. The germline V and J ends were trimmed by 10 bases and 4 bases, with 16 bases remaining between them. This CDR3 has 13 amino acids. Germline V gives CDR1 LNHDA, CDR2 SQIVND (reference sequence). CDR3 region: CATSMGFSYGYTF. CDR3 in DNA: TGTGCCACTTCTATGGGGTTTTCCTATGGCTACACCTTC.

The table lists this clonotype with many counts. This chain uses TRBV7-6 with TRBJ2-1; 10 nucleotides match TRBD2. The germline gives CDR1 SGHVS, CDR2 FNYEAQ. This CDR3 contains 18 residues. Trimming took 2 bases from V and 2 from J; bases not matched to a gene: 9. This CDR3 is CASSLISGTSGAYNEQFF. In DNA form, the CDR3 reads TGTGCCAGCAGCTTAATTAGTGGAACTAGCGGGGCCTACAATGAGCAGTTCTTC.

This chain links TRBV7-3 with TRBJ2-1; the D gene could be TRBD1 or TRBD2 (6 bases each). V gave up 0 bases and J gave up 15 bases, with 15 bases separating them. CDR3 length: 13 residues. Germline-derived CDR1 and CDR2 are SGHTA and FQGTGA. DNA for the CDR3: TGTGCCAGCAGCTTAACGCCCGGGGGCGGTCTGTTCTTC. This codes for CASSLTPGGGLFF.

This clonotype occurred many times. V and J are TRBV20-1 and TRBJ2-5; tentative D call: TRBD2 (6 bases). The V gene's germline CDR1 is DFQATT and CDR2 SNEGSKA (reference sequence). Trimming removed 1 base from V and 4 bases from J, with 16 bases in between. The CDR3 has 15 residues. CDR3 coding DNA: TGCAGTGCTAGAGGATACAGACTAGACGGAGAGACCCAGTACTTC. Its protein product is CSARGYRLDGETQYF.

This clonotype was seen repeatedly, ten times or more. The rearrangement uses TRBV25-1 and TRBJ2-7; D is unresolved. This CDR3 has 14 residues. V was clipped by 3 bases and J by 6 bases, with 15 bases between them. Per the germline V gene, CDR1 is MGHDK and CDR2 is SYGVNS. The DNA for the CDR3 is TGTGCCAGCAGTGAGGATGCGGCCTGGGGCGAGCAGTACTTC. Translating it yields CASSEDAAWGEQYF.

This clonotype was counted ten times or more. The chain has TRBV3-1 and TRBJ1-1; 9 nucleotides agree with TRBD1. With 1 base clipped from V and 3 bases from J, the junction kept 0 bases outside the gene matches. The CDR3 covers 14 residues. Germline CDR1 LGHDT, CDR2 YNNKEL (reference sequence). CDR3 nucleotides: TGTGCCAGCAGCCAAGGGACAGGGGACACTGAAGCTTTCTTT. It codes for CASSQGTGDTEAFF.

This clonotype appeared many times. The V call is TRBV7-9, the J call TRBJ2-7; D is unresolved. The CDR3 consists of 12 residues. The ends were cut back, 3 bases at V and 6 bases at J, with 9 bases in the middle. The germline V gene has CDR1 SEHNR and CDR2 FQNEAQ (reference sequence). CDR3 DNA: TGTGCCAGCAGCTTGACTCCCTTCGAGCAGTACTTC. Protein sequence: CASSLTPFEQYF.

This clonotype was recorded at least ten times. This chain connects TRBV28 to TRBJ1-2; D gene uncertain. Looked up from germline, CDR1 is MDHEN and CDR2 is SYDVKM. The CDR3 is 14 amino acids. The V end was cut by 3 bases, the J end by 2 bases, with 10 bases between. CDR3 sequence reads: CASSLPQQNYGYTF. The CDR3 DNA reads as TGTGCCAGCAGTTTGCCACAGCAAAACTATGGCTACACCTTC.

This clonotype was detected many times. The V call is TRBV29-1, the J call TRBJ2-1; 10 bases are a match to TRBD1. Per the germline V gene, CDR1 is SQVTM and CDR2 is ANQGSEA. The CDR3 covers 15 residues. V trimming: 4 bases; J trimming: 7 bases; junction bases outside the gene matches: 10. CDR3 in amino acids: CSVVARQGARNEQFF. CDR3 DNA sequence: TGCAGCGTTGTTGCCCGACAGGGGGCTCGGAATGAGCAGTTCTTC.

The J gene is TRBJ2-5, the V gene TRBV4-1; D gene uncertain. The CDR3 has 14 amino acids. Trimming cost V 0 bases and J 4 bases, with 9 bases left between them. In germline, CDR1 is MGHRA, CDR2 YSYEKL. The CDR3 DNA is TGCGCCAGCAGCCAAGATTATTGGGCAGAGACCCAGTACTTC. Amino acids: CASSQDYWAETQYF.

The CDR3 DNA follows: TGTGCCAGCAGCCAAGCACCGGGACTAGCGGGGGGGAAAAACATTCAGTACTTC. Its translation: CASSQAPGLAGGKNIQYF. V gene TRBV14 combines with J gene TRBJ2-4; 16 bases agree with TRBD2. Germline V gene sequence: CDR1 SGHDN, CDR2 FVKESK. The CDR3 has 18 amino acids. The V segment lost 1 base and the J segment 4 bases; nucleotides outside the gene matches: 4.

This clonotype has ten or more counts. The chain is built from TRBV5-1 and TRBJ2-1, with D perhaps being TRBD1 or TRBD2 (6 bases each). Between the trimmed V and J ends, which lost 4 bases and 2 bases, there was a span of 16 bases. This CDR3 is 16 amino acids long. Germline CDR1 SGHRS, CDR2 YFSETQ. CDR3 loop: CASSRSKGGTYNEQFF. The CDR3 DNA is TGCGCCAGCAGCCGTAGCAAGGGGGGTACCTACAATGAGCAGTTCTTC.

The sample holds many counts of this clonotype. The rearrangement links TRBV28 to TRBJ2-7; a weak D match, TRBD1 (5 bases). Germline assignment: CDR1 MDHEN and CDR2 SYDVKM. Trimming removed 9 bases from V and 3 bases from J, with 15 bases in between. This CDR3 has 13 residues. CDR3 region: CASSKGLNYEQYF. The CDR3 region has the DNA TGTGCCAGTTCCAAGGGGCTGAACTACGAGCAGTACTTC. Variable domain in full (rest from reference TRBV28 and TRBJ2-7): DVKVTQSSRYLVKRTGEKVFLECVQDMDHENMFWYRQDPGLGLRLIYFSYDVKMKEKGDIPEGYSVSREKKERFSLILESASTNQTSMYLCASSKGLNYEQYFGPGTRLTVT.

This clonotype was observed at least ten times. The V gene is TRBV18, the J gene TRBJ2-5; 7 bases fit TRBD1. The CDR3 is 16 amino acids. Germline V lookup: CDR1 KGHSH, CDR2 LQKENI. J was trimmed by 3 bases and V by 5 bases; bases with no gene match: 12. The DNA for the CDR3 is TGTGCCAGCTCAGGGGGACAGTGGAAGGTTAAAGAGACCCAGTACTTC. Protein sequence: CASSGGQWKVKETQYF.

At least ten counts were recorded for this clonotype. The rearrangement uses TRBV28 and TRBJ2-7; D gene ambiguous. CDR1 and CDR2 from the germline V gene are MDHEN and SYDVKM. V shed 3 bases and J shed 0 bases, with 15 bases lying between them. The CDR3 runs to 16 residues. The CDR3 loop is CASSLAKALPSYEQYF. Written as DNA, the CDR3 is TGTGCCAGCAGTTTGGCCAAGGCCTTACCCTCCTACGAGCAGTACTTC. Full variable domain (missing parts from reference TRBV28 and TRBJ2-7): DVKVTQSSRYLVKRTGEKVFLECVQDMDHENMFWYRQDPGLGLRLIYFSYDVKMKEKGDIPEGYSVSREKKERFSLILESASTNQTSMYLCASSLAKALPSYEQYFGPGTRLTVT.

The sample holds many counts of this clonotype. V usage is TRBV27 and J usage is TRBJ2-7, with a possible D match to TRBD1 (5 bases). Germline V lookup: CDR1 MNHEY, CDR2 SMNVEV (reference sequence). The CDR3 is 11 residues long. Deletions cut 6 bases from V and 8 bases from J, with 11 bases between. The CDR3 nucleotides are TGTGCCAGCAGATTAGGACAACAGCAGTACTTC. Its translation is CASRLGQQQYF.

This clonotype was counted only a few times. V gene TRBV3-1 combines with J gene TRBJ2-2; D might be TRBD1 (6 bases). The CDR3 runs to 15 residues. With 1 base removed from V and 7 bases from J, the gap between germline ends came to 13 bases. CDR1 is LGHDT and CDR2 is YNNKEL in the germline V gene (reference sequence). The CDR3 DNA follows: TGTGCCAGCAGCCAAGGAAGGGGGTATAACGGGGAGCTGTTTTTT. It encodes CASSQGRGYNGELFF. The full variable domain, completed using reference TRBV3-1 and TRBJ2-2, is DTAVSQTPKYLVTQMGNDKSIKCEQNLGHDTMYWYKQDSKKFLKIMFSYNNKELIINETVPNRFSPKSPDKAHLNLHINSLELGDSAVYFCASSQGRGYNGELFFGEGSRLTVL.

This clonotype was counted only a few times. The chain carries TRBV6-2 or TRBV6-3 and TRBJ1-4, with a weak D call TRBD1 (5 bases). CDR1 and CDR2 from the germline V gene are MNHEY and SVGEGT. The CDR3 loop spans 14 amino acids. The V end lost 5 bases, the J end lost 3 bases, and 10 bases lay between the germline ends. For the CDR3, the DNA is TGTGCCAGCAGTGTGGACACCTCTAATGAAAAACTGTTTTTT. Its protein product is CASSVDTSNEKLFF.

J is TRBJ1-1 and V is TRBV6-2 or TRBV6-3, with D unresolved. V lost 6 bases and J lost 4, with 15 bases in between. Germline CDR1 and CDR2: MNHEY and SVGEGT. The CDR3 has 14 amino acids. CDR3 DNA: TGTGCCAGCAGCTCGACGGTCTTTAGCACTGAAGCTTTCTTT. This encodes CASSSTVFSTEAFF.

This clonotype was seen at least ten times. The rearrangement links TRBV2 to TRBJ2-1; 10 nucleotides match TRBD2. V lost 4 bases to trimming and J lost 7 bases; unmatched junction nucleotides: 7. The length of the CDR3 is 15 residues. Germline V gene sequence: CDR1 SNHLY, CDR2 FYNNEI. The DNA of the CDR3 is TGTGCCAGCAGTGCCCCAGCGGGAGGGGGGAATGAGCAGTTCTTC. Translation gives CASSAPAGGGNEQFF.

The V call is TRBV15, the J call TRBJ2-1, with 9 positions matching TRBD2. The CDR3 consists of 18 residues. Trimming took 1 base from V and 1 from J; bases not matched to a gene: 8. Germline CDR1 LNHNV, CDR2 YYDKDF (reference sequence). In DNA, the CDR3 is TGTGCCACCAGCAGAGGGCTAGCGGGATATGTGTCCTACAATGAGCAGTTCTTC. Translating gives CATSRGLAGYVSYNEQFF. The variable domain in full, completed from reference TRBV15 and TRBJ2-1, reads DAMVIQNPRYQVTQFGKPVTLSCSQTLNHNVMYWYQQKSSQAPKLLFHYYDKDFNNEADTPDNFQSRRPNTSFCFLDIRSPGLGDTAMYLCATSRGLAGYVSYNEQFFGPGTRLTVL.

Many counts were recorded for this clonotype. V usage is TRBV7-9 and J usage is TRBJ1-1; a possible D gene is TRBD1 (6 bases). Trimming shortened V by 5 bases and J by 5 bases, and 9 bases separated the two germline ends. Germline V gene lookup returns CDR1 SEHNR and CDR2 FQNEAQ (reference sequence). CDR3 length: 12 amino acids. As DNA, the CDR3 is TGTGCCAGCAGCAATCAGGGGACTGAAGCTTTCTTT. Translating gives CASSNQGTEAFF.

This clonotype appeared many times. The gene calls are TRBV28 and TRBJ1-5; D gene uncertain. Germline V gives CDR1 MDHEN, CDR2 SYDVKM. The V gene lost 5 bases and the J gene lost 1 base, with 9 bases spanning the gap. CDR3 size: 14 residues. This chain's CDR3 is CASSPRASNQPQHF. The CDR3 coding sequence is TGTGCCAGCAGTCCTCGGGCCAGCAATCAGCCCCAGCATTTT.

This clonotype was counted ten times or more. This chain connects TRBV28 to TRBJ1-4; D ambiguous. Trimming shortened V by 1 base and J by 0 bases, and 9 bases separated the two germline ends. CDR1 MDHEN and CDR2 SYDVKM come from the germline V gene. CDR3 length: 16 residues. The CDR3 nucleotides are TGTGCCAGCAGTTTATTAGGAGATGCAACTAATGAAAAACTGTTTTTT. It specifies CASSLLGDATNEKLFF.